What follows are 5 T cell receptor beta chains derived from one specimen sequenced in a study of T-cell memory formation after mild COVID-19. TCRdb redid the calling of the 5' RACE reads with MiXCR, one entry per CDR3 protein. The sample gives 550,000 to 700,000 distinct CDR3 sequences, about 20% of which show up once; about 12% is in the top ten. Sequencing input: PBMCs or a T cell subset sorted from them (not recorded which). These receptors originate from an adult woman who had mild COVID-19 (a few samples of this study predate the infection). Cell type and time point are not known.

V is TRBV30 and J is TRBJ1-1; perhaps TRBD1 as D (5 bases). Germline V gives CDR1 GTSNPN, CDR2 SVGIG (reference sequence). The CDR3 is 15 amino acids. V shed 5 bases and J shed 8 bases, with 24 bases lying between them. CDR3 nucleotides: TGTGCCTGGGCGCACGGTCGGGGGATAACCCGAGAAGCTTTCTTT. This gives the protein CAWAHGRGITREAFF.

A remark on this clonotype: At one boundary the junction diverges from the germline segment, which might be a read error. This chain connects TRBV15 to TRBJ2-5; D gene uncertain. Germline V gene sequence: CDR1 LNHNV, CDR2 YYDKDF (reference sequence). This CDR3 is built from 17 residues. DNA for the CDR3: TGTGCCACTAGCAACTCGCCCGCCAGCGTTGCCAGGGAGACCCAGTACTTC. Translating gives CATSNSPASVARETQYF. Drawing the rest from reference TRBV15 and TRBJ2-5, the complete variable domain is DAMVIQNPRYQVTQFGKPVTLSCSQTLNHNVMYWYQQKSSQAPKLLFHYYDKDFNNEADTPDNFQSRRPNTSFCFLDIRSPGLGDTAMYLCATSNSPASVARETQYFGPGTRLLVL.

The CDR3 here is CASRVGGPDEQFF. As DNA, the CDR3 is TGTGCCAGCAGGGTGGGAGGCCCGGATGAGCAGTTCTTC. The J gene is TRBJ2-1, the V gene TRBV2; a possible D gene is TRBD2 (6 bases). Germline lookup yields CDR1 SNHLY and CDR2 FYNNEI. V lost 6 bases to trimming and J lost 8 bases, with 14 bases between them. The CDR3 length is 13 residues.

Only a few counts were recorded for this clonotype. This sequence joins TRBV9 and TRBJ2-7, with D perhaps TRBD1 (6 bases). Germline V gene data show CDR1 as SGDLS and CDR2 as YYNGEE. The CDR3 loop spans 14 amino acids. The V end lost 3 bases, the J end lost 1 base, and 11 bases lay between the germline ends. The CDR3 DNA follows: TGTGCCAGCAGCGAGGAGGACAGATCCTACGAGCAGTACTTC. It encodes CASSEEDRSYEQYF.

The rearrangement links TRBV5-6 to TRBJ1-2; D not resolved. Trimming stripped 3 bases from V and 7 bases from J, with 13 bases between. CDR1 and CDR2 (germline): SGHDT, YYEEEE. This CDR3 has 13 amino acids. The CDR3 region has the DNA TGTGCCAGCAGCTACGGACGTGGGGTTGGCTACACCTTC. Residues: CASSYGRGVGYTF.